This T cell receptor beta chain stems from a study of blood T cell repertoires in COVID-19. The wider study: Donors in the United States, Italy and Spain gave samples during acute or convalescent COVID-19. T cells, B-cell-depleted T cells, or PBMCs supplied cDNA or gDNA.

The CDR3 extends over 14 amino acids. The germline gives CDR1 MNHEY, CDR2 SVGAGI. Trimming pared 0 bases from V and 2 bases from J, leaving 8 bases between. The sample holds one count of this clone. Within the sample, other DNA sequences also encode this same CDR3. The authors' processing: The assay estimated nucleated cells by amplifying reference gene primers. Sequencing was performed with immunoSEQ multiplex PCR; in TCRdb, only in-frame clones are kept and a portion is missing. V, J and clone size are those of that table, while D and trimming were read from the DNA. The sample consists of about 120,000 clones, roughly 80% of them appearing once.

The chain has TRBV6-5 and TRBJ2-7; D may be TRBD1 (5 bases). Sequencing used peripheral blood. This receptor was identified in a human donor in a cohort sampled during active COVID-19. This CDR3 is CASSYSTGAYEQYF. In nucleotides, the CDR3 is TGTGCCAGCAGTTACTCTACAGGAGCCTACGAGCAGTACTTC.